This paragraph covers one T cell receptor beta chain sequence. This record belongs to a study of T cells in lung cancer brain metastases. Sequenced by immunoSEQ multiplex PCR; TCRdb stores in-frame clones only, minus some. The sample has under 5,000 clones, roughly 85% seen once. With 4 bases clipped from V and 5 bases from J, the junction kept 4 bases outside the gene matches. This CDR3 spans 12 amino acids. Germline lookup yields CDR1 SQVTM and CDR2 ANQGSEA. This TCR was recovered from a woman aged 50 to 60 with non-small cell lung cancer. The chain recombines TRBV29-1 with TRBJ2-5; 7 bases are a match to TRBD2. Sequencing was done on a sample of tumor tissue from the primary lung tumor. CDR3 coding DNA: TGCAGCGTTGTAATGGGGGGGGAGACCCAGTACTTC. This translates into CSVVMGGETQYF.